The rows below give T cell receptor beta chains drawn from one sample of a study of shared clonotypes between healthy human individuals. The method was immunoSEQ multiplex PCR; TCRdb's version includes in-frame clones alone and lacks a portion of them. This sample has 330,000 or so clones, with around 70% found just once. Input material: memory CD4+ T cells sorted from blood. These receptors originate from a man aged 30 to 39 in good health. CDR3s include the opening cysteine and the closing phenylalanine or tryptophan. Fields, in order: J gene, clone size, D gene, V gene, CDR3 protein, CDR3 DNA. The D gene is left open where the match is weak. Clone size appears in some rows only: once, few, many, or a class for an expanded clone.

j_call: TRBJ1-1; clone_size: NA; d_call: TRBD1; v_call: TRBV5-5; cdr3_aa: CASSLNRGTEAFF; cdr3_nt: TGTGCCAGCAGCTTGAACAGGGGCACTGAAGCTTTCTTT
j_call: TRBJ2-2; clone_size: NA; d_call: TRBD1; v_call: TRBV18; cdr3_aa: CASSPQGTVTGELFF; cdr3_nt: TGTGCCAGCTCACCACAGGGGACAGTAACCGGGGAGCTGTTTTTT
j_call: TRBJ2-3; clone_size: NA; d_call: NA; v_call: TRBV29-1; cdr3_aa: CSVGVGTGTDTQYF; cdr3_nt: TGCAGCGTTGGAGTCGGGACCGGCACAGATACGCAGTATTTT
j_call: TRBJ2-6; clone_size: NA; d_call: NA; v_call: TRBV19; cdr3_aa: CASSIRGGSGANVLTF; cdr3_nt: TGTGCCAGTAGTATTAGAGGGGGCTCTGGGGCCAACGTCCTGACTTTC
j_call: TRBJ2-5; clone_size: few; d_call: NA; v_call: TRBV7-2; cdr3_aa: CASSPNLKTQYF; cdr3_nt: TGTGCCAGCAGCCCTAACTTGAAGACCCAGTACTTC
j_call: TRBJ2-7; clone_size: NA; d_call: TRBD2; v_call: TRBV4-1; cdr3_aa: CASSQDLSRGDSYEQYF; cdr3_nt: TGCGCCAGCAGCCAAGATTTATCACGGGGGGACTCCTACGAGCAGTACTTC
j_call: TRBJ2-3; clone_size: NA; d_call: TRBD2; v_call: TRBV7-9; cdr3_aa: CASSLEAGGVTDTQYF; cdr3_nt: TGTGCCAGCAGCTTAGAAGCGGGAGGGGTCACAGATACGCAGTATTTT
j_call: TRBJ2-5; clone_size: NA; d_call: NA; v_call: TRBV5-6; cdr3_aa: CASSSTVLQETQYF; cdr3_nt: TGTGCCAGCAGCTCGACAGTCCTCCAAGAGACCCAGTACTTC
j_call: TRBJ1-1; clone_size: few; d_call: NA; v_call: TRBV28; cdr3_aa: CASISGGALRTEAFF; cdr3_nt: TGTGCCAGCATCTCCGGGGGGGCCCTGAGGACTGAAGCTTTCTTT
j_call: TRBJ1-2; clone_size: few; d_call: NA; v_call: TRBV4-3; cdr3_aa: CASSQDRVNSRYGYTF; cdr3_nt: TGCGCCAGCAGCCAAGATAGGGTCAATAGTCGCTATGGCTACACCTTC
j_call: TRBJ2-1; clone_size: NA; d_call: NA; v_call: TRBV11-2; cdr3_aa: CASSDGSYNEQFF; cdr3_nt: TGTGCCAGCAGTGACGGGAGCTACAATGAGCAGTTCTTC
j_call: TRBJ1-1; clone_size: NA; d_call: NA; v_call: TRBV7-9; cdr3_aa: CASSLLGEKGEAFF; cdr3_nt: TGTGCCAGCAGCTTATTAGGGGAGAAGGGTGAAGCTTTCTTT
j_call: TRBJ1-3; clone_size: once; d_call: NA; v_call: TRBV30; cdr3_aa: CAWGPGNTIYF; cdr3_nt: TGTGCTTGGGGGCCCGGAAACACCATATATTTT
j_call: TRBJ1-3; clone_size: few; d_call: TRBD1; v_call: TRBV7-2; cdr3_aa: CASSSAGGNTIYF; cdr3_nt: TGTGCCAGCAGCTCCGCAGGGGGGAACACCATATATTTT
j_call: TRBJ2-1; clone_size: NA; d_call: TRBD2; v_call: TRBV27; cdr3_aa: CASSFGGAIEQFF; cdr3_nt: TGTGCCAGCAGCTTCGGGGGGGCGATTGAGCAGTTCTTC
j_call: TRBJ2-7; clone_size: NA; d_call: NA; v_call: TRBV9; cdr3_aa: CASSLGDRDYEQYF; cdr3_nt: TGTGCCAGCAGCCTCGGAGACAGAGACTACGAGCAGTACTTC
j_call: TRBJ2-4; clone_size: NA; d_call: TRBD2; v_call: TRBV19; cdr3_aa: CASSGLAESWQAKNIQYF; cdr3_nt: TGTGCCAGTAGCGGACTAGCGGAATCGTGGCAAGCCAAAAACATTCAGTACTTC
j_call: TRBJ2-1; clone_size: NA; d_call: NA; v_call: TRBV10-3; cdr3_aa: CAISRDKSSNEQFF; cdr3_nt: TGTGCCATCTCTAGGGACAAGTCGAGCAATGAGCAGTTCTTC
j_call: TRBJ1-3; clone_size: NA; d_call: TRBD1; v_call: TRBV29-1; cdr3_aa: CSVAGDRSSGNTIYF; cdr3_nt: TGCAGCGTTGCCGGGGACAGATCCTCTGGAAACACCATATATTTT
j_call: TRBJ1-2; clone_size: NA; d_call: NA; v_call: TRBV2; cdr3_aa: CASSVGLMRGGYTF; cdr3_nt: TGTGCCAGCAGTGTCGGCTTAATGAGGGGGGGCTACACCTTC
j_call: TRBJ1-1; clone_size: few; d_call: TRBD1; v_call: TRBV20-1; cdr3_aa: CSQGVTEAFF; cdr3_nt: TGCAGTCAGGGGGTAACCGAAGCTTTCTTT
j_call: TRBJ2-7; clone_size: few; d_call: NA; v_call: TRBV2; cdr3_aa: CASSDRVEQYF; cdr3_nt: TGTGCCAGCAGTGATCGCGTCGAGCAGTACTTC
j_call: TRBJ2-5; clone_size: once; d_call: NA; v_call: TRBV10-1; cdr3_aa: CASSGVGSRAQETQYF; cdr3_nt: TGCGCCAGCAGTGGAGTTGGGAGTCGAGCACAAGAGACCCAGTACTTC
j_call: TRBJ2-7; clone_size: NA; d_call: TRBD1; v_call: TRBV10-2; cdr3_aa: CASSVGQGSYEQYF; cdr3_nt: TGCGCCAGCAGTGTGGGACAGGGTTCCTACGAGCAGTACTTC
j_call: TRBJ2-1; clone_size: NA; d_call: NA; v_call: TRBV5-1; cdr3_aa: CASSLGGAAANEQFF; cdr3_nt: TGCGCCAGCAGCTTGGGCGGAGCCGCCGCCAATGAGCAGTTCTTC
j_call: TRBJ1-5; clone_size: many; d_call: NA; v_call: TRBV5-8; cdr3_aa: CASSGGGLQPQHF; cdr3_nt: TGTGCCAGCAGCGGAGGCGGGCTCCAGCCCCAGCATTTT
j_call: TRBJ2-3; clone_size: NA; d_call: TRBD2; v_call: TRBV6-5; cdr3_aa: CASKQVAGGGDTQYF; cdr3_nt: TGTGCCAGCAAACAGGTAGCGGGGGGCGGAGATACGCAGTATTTT
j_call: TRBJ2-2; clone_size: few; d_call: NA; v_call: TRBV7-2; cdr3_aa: CASSLEWGPGELFF; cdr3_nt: TGTGCCAGCAGCTTAGAGTGGGGCCCCGGGGAGCTGTTTTTT
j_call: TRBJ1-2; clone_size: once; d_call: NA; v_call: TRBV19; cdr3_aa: CASNPGNYGYTF; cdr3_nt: TGTGCCAGTAATCCAGGGAACTATGGCTACACCTTC
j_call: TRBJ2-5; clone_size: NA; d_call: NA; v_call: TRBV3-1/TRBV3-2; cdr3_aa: CARCSGYF; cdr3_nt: TGTGCCAGGTGCTCTGGTTACTTC
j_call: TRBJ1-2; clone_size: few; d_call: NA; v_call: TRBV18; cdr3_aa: CASSPRTANYGYTF; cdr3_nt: TGTGCCAGCTCACCACGGACGGCGAACTATGGCTACACCTTC
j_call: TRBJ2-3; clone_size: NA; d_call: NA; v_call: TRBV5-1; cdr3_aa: CASSPHGTATDTQYF; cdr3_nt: TGCGCCAGCAGCCCCCATGGGACCGCCACAGATACGCAGTATTTT
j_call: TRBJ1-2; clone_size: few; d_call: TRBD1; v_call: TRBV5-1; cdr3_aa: CASSLGQGIYGYTF; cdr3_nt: TGCGCCAGCAGCTTGGGACAGGGGATTTATGGCTACACCTTC
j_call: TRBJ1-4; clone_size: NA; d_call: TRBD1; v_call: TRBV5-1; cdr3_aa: CASSLLDGTGYEKLFF; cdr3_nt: TGCGCCAGCAGCTTGTTAGATGGGACAGGGTACGAAAAACTGTTTTTT
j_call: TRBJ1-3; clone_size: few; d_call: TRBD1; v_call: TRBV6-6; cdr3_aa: CASTGGGNTIYF; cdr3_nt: TGTGCCAGCACAGGGGGAGGAAACACCATATATTTT
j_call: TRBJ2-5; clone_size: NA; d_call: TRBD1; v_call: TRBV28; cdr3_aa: CADRGTLRETQYF; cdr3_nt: TGTGCTGACAGGGGGACCTTGAGAGAGACCCAGTACTTC
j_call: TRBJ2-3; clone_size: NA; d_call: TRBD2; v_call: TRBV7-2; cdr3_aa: CATTSGRAGTDTQYF; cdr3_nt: TGTGCCACTACAAGCGGGAGGGCGGGCACAGATACGCAGTATTTT
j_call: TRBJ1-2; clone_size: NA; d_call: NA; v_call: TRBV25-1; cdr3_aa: CASKTARRDGGYTF; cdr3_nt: TGTGCCAGCAAAACCGCAAGGAGGGATGGTGGCTACACCTTC
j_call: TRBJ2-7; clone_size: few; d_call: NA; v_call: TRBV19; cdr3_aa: CASGRAPDSYEQYF; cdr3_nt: TGTGCCAGTGGAAGGGCCCCCGACTCCTACGAGCAGTACTTC
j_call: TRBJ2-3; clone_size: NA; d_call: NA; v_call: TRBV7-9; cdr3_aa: CASSLEFTDTQYF; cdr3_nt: TGTGCCAGCAGCTTAGAGTTTACAGATACGCAGTATTTT